These 5 T cell receptor beta chains came from one sample sequenced in a study of T cell changes during pregnancy in multiple sclerosis. Measured with immunoSEQ multiplex PCR; TCRdb has only the in-frame clones, and not every one. The sample has 40,000 or so clones, around 92% seen once. Specimen: CD8+ T cells from peripheral blood mononuclear cells, collected in the third trimester of pregnancy. The receptors originated from a female donor with multiple sclerosis, enrolled in a pregnancy study.

V gene TRBV6-1 combines with J gene TRBJ1-3, with D tentatively TRBD1 (5 bases). Germline assignment: CDR1 MNHNS and CDR2 SASEGT. V dropped 1 base and J dropped 2 bases, with 12 bases sitting between them. This CDR3 is built from 16 residues. CDR3 sequence (DNA): TGTGCCAGCAGTGAAGTACCGACAGCTCCTGGAAACACCATATATTTT. This gives the protein CASSEVPTAPGNTIYF.

This clone was counted once. Here the CDR3 DNA reads TGTGCCAGTAGTATAGGGCAGGGCTTTGTCTACGAGCAGTACTTC. It specifies CASSIGQGFVYEQYF. The chain combines TRBV19 with TRBJ2-7; D may be TRBD1 (5 bases). The V gene lost 1 base and the J gene lost 3 bases, with 13 bases spanning the gap. Germline V gene lookup returns CDR1 LNHDA and CDR2 SQIVND (reference sequence). CDR3 length: 15 residues.

The rearrangement joins TRBV5-1 to TRBJ1-3, with a possible D match to TRBD1 (6 bases). CDR3 length: 13 amino acids. The germline V gene encodes CDR1 SGHRS and CDR2 YFSETQ. CDR3 sequence reads: CVRGGVRGAAIYF. The CDR3 nucleotides read TGCGTACGGGGGGGGGTCAGGGGAGCTGCCATATATTTT. Looking up the rest from reference TRBV5-1 and TRBJ1-3 gives the full variable domain: KAGVTQTPRYLIKTRGQQVTLSCSPISGHRSVSWYQQTPGQGLQFLFEYFSETQRNKGNFPGRFSGRQFSNSRSEMNVSTLELGDSALYLCVRGGVRGAAIYFGEGSWLTVV.

V is TRBV11-3 and J is TRBJ2-7; D gene uncertain. This CDR3 has 14 residues. Trimming stripped 5 bases from V and 2 bases from J, with 13 bases between. CDR1 is SGHNT, CDR2 YENEEA, per germline. The CDR3 region has the DNA TGTGCCAGCAGCAAGACAACGAACCCCTACGAGCAGTACTTC. Amino acid sequence: CASSKTTNPYEQYF.

V usage is TRBV14 and J usage is TRBJ1-2; 8 bases are a match to TRBD1. The length of the CDR3 is 15 residues. V lost 0 bases to trimming and J lost 6 bases; unmatched junction nucleotides: 6. Per germline, CDR1 SGHDN and CDR2 FVKESK. The CDR3 is CASSQEGQGADGYTF. The CDR3 bases are TGTGCCAGCAGCCAAGAGGGTCAGGGGGCAGATGGCTACACCTTC.